In this sample, the clone carrying this T cell receptor beta chain turned up many times. What it recognizes is unknown. These data belong to a study of T-cell reconstitution after alpha-beta-depleted transplantation in children. Findings of the study overall: By one year post-transplant, T-cell counts and diversity largely arose from T cells that were newly produced. For some patients, TCRbeta diversity was high at day 60 because of recipient T cells and thymic progenitors that survived. About two months after transplant, alpha-beta T cells reportedly came from several hundred expanded graft clones.

Preparation of the TCRbeta library used unique molecular identifiers. TCRdb fed the PCR reads into MiXCR, producing one record per CDR3 protein. This table has some 300,000 distinct CDR3 sequences, just over 7.5% appearing once. The CDR3 covers 17 residues. The V gene lost 0 bases and the J gene lost 4 bases, with 16 bases spanning the gap. The rearrangement links TRBV12-3 or TRBV12-4 to TRBJ1-3; D is undetermined. The starting material was peripheral blood, obtained 360 days after TCRalphabeta/CD19-depleted stem cell transplant. This sequence originates from a female patient aged 2-9 years who had a stem cell transplant for Fanconi anemia, so the T cells may come from the graft donor. The CDR3 sequence is CASSLALGPVPGNTIYF. In nucleotides, the CDR3 is TGTGCCAGCAGTTTAGCGCTTGGGCCAGTGCCCGGAAACACCATATATTTT.